A few counts support the clone carrying this TCR beta chain. Its antigen is currently unknown. The data belong to a study of T-cell reconstitution after alpha-beta-depleted transplantation in children. Study-level results: Reported findings indicate that, about two months after transplant, alpha-beta T cells came from several hundred expanded clones, which were derived from non-depleted graft cells.

The ends lost 6 bases at V and 2 bases at J; junction bases unmatched: 4. The CDR3 has 15 residues. This sample's TCRbeta library carried unique molecular identifier barcodes. TCRdb processed the PCR reads anew with MiXCR; each CDR3 protein has one entry. This table holds hundreds of thousands of distinct CDR3 sequences, roughly 15% found once. This sequence was found in a boy younger than two who had a stem cell transplant for Wiskott-Aldrich syndrome, so the T cells may come from the graft donor. The V call is TRBV12-3 or TRBV12-4, the J call TRBJ2-7, with 13 bases that match TRBD2. This specimen consisted of PBMCs, mostly from graft donor cells, obtained 360 days after TCRalphabeta/CD19-depleted stem cell transplant. CDR3 bases: TGTGCCAGCAGCTCGACTAGCGGGGGGCCCTACGAGCAGTACTTC. Translated, it gives CASSSTSGGPYEQYF.